The clone carrying this TCR beta chain was recorded a few times. Its antigen is not known. Time point meaning: newly diagnosed GD, antithyroid drugs for less than 3 months. The authors made the TCR library using RNA they extracted from PBMCs. This record comes from a study of regulatory T cells in long-lasting Graves disease. Libraries of TCR beta came from iRepertoire HTBI primers plus Arm-PCR of CDR3 regions. TCRdb passed the multiplex PCR reads through MiXCR, listing each CDR3 protein once. Of hundreds of thousands of distinct CDR3 sequences in the sample, about 13% were seen once. Study observations and caveats: Graves' patients with persistent disease showed TCR diversity lower than patients newly diagnosed.

These same records also appear under a second study, on T cells in Graves' hyperthyroidism and ophthalmopathy. In that study: Uncontrolled infection, other autoimmune disease, pregnancy or lactation led to exclusion. Clinical symptoms, serum thyroxine and TRAb, thyroid ultrasound and orbital computed tomography were used for the diagnoses.

Sequencing was performed on peripheral blood mononuclear cells (PBMCs), taken at new diagnosis, from a patient treated with antithyroid drugs. The receptor was isolated from a man aged 30 to 39 with Graves disease.

The CDR3 DNA is TGTGCCAGTAGTACTACCGGGACAGGGGACGGCTACACCTTC. It translates to CASSTTGTGDGYTF. The chain recombines TRBV19 with TRBJ1-2; TRBD1 aligns across 10 bases. CDR1 is LNHDA and CDR2 is SQIVND in the germline V gene (reference sequence). Trimming took 4 bases from V and 8 from J; bases not matched to a gene: 7. CDR3 length: 14 amino acids.